This section outlines one T cell receptor (beta chain) sequence together with its context. This entry is derived from a study of blood T cell repertoires in COVID-19. Trimming left V 10 bases short and J 2 bases short, with 11 bases between. The CDR3 covers 12 residues. The germline V gene encodes CDR1 LNHDA and CDR2 SQIVND (reference sequence). Per the original data handling: It was from reference gene primer amplification that nucleated cell counts were estimated. Sequencing used immunoSEQ multiplex PCR; TCRdb keeps in-frame clones, though not all of them. V and J calls and clone size are as listed in that table; D and trimming were resolved from the DNA. The sample has a few hundred thousand clones, around nine tenths seen once. Across roughly 25 US areas, participants ranged in age from about 18 to 90 years.

V is TRBV19 and J is TRBJ1-2, with D possibly matching TRBD1 (6 bases). The specimen sequenced was PBMCs or T cells enriched from blood (not recorded which). The receptor was derived from a woman aged 40 to 55 who had recovered from COVID-19. CDR3 amino acids: CATSDRNYGYTF. CDR3 nucleotides: TGTGCCACTTCGGACAGAAACTATGGCTACACCTTC.